This T cell receptor (beta chain) was sequenced in a study of cytomegalovirus exposure and HLA in healthy donors. The PCR employed 60 Vbeta primers together with 13 Jbeta primers. The data were produced by immunoSEQ multiplex PCR, yet TCRdb's version contains in-frame clones alone and is incomplete. The sample lists 130,000 to 150,000 clones, about four fifths seen once, with approximately 1.2% in the top ten. V gave up 2 bases and J gave up 7 bases, with 5 bases separating them. CDR1 is SGHTA and CDR2 is FQGTGA in the germline V gene. This CDR3 has 12 residues. Material: PBMCs. This chain joins TRBV7-3 and TRBJ2-2; D is unresolved. This TCR was recovered from a male donor in good health and CMV-seropositive. CDR3 loop: CASSLLGGELFF. CDR3 bases: TGTGCCAGCAGCTTACTAGGCGGGGAGCTGTTTTTT.